One sample yielded the 20 T cell receptor beta chains listed below, sequenced in a study of molecular identifiers for immune sequencing clone quantification. From the PCR reads, TCRdb called clonotypes with MiXCR, one entry per CDR3 protein. The profile shows approximately 670,000 distinct CDR3 sequences, approximately 20% of them singletons. Sequencing was carried out using naive CD8+ T cells from blood, with Jurkat cell RNA spiked in. Described subset: FACS-sorted CD8+CD4-CCR7+CD45RA+ naive T cells. All receptors come from a human donor in good health. Some libraries in this study had Jurkat cell RNA spiked in.

About this clonotype itself: A read error may explain this, as a much larger clone is one base away. The genes are TRBV3-1 and TRBJ2-1; D not certain. The CDR3 sequence is 12 residues long. CDR1 LGHDT and CDR2 YNNKEL come from the germline V gene (reference sequence). V lost 1 base and J lost 9, with 7 bases in between. The CDR3 sequence is CASSQVSAEQFF. The CDR3 coding sequence is TGTGCCAGCAGCCAAGTGTCGGCTGAGCAGTTCTTC.

Of note for this clonotype: The junction and the germline gene differ at one end; a read error may be behind it. This chain joins TRBV9 and TRBJ2-1, with D maybe TRBD1 (6 bases). This CDR3 has 17 residues. CDR1 SGDLS and CDR2 YYNGEE come from the germline V gene. DNA for the CDR3: TGTGACAGCAGCGTAGGCGGTTCAGGGGTAACCTACAATGAGCAGTTCTTC. Encoded protein: CDSSVGGSGVTYNEQFF.

This clonotype occurred many times. This chain connects TRBV29-1 to TRBJ2-3, with TRBD2 identical over 7 bases. The CDR3 consists of 11 residues. V lost 5 bases and J lost 15; bases outside the gene matches: 11. Germline V gene data show CDR1 as SQVTM and CDR2 as ANQGSEA. For the CDR3, the DNA is TGCAGCGTTACCGTGGCGGGAGTACGATATTTT. It specifies CSVTVAGVRYF.

A word on this clonotype: A read error is possible here, since a much larger clone lies one base away. The CDR3, as DNA: TGTGCCTGGAGTATTGCTAGCGGGAGTACAGATACGCAGTATTTT. Its protein product is CAWSIASGSTDTQYF. The chain combines TRBV30 with TRBJ2-3, with 10 bases identical to TRBD2. The CDR3 is made up of 15 amino acids. Unmatched junction bases numbered 5, after V lost 2 bases and J lost 3 bases. The germline V gene has CDR1 GTSNPN and CDR2 SVGIG (reference sequence).

This clonotype was counted many times. The chain recombines TRBV4-3 with TRBJ2-1, with D perhaps TRBD1 (5 bases). V was pared by 0 bases and J by 7 bases, with 13 bases between. The CDR3 length is 15 residues. Germline V gene sequence: CDR1 LGHNA, CDR2 YSLEER. CDR3 in amino acids: CASSQDIGRGNEQFF. The CDR3 DNA reads TGCGCCAGCAGCCAAGACATTGGTAGGGGAAATGAGCAGTTCTTC.

This clonotype has ten or more counts. The chain has TRBV7-6 and TRBJ1-4; D is undetermined. Germline V CDR1 and CDR2: SGHVS, FNYEAQ. The CDR3 contains 18 residues. V lost 5 bases to trimming and J lost 0 bases, with 19 bases between them. CDR3 in DNA: TGTGCCAGCAGCCGCAATCTCCAGCAAGAAGCAACTAATGAAAAACTGTTTTTT. This translates into CASSRNLQQEATNEKLFF.

Of note for this clonotype: This may arise from a read error, as a much more abundant clone is one base away. The chain couples TRBV6-4 to TRBJ2-2, with a weak D call TRBD1 (6 bases). CDR3 length: 14 amino acids. Per germline, CDR1 MRHNA and CDR2 SNTAGT. CDR3 sequence reads: CASKTGPNTRELFF. CDR3 DNA: TGTGCCAGCAAGACAGGACCGAACACCAGGGAGCTGTTTTTT.

A few counts support this clonotype. This sequence joins TRBV6-5 and TRBJ1-1; 10 bases line up with TRBD1. In germline, CDR1 is MNHEY, CDR2 SVGAGI. This CDR3 comprises 13 residues. The trim removed 4 bases at V and 10 bases at J, leaving 6 bases unmatched. The CDR3 sequence: CASSLDRGPRAFF. DNA for the CDR3: TGTGCCAGCAGTTTAGACAGGGGGCCTCGAGCTTTCTTT.

This clonotype was observed many times. The V and J genes are TRBV28 and TRBJ2-3; no clear D gene. CDR3 length equals 14 residues. V was shortened by 5 bases and J by 3 bases, with 12 bases between the two germline ends. Germline values: CDR1 MDHEN, CDR2 SYDVKM. Here the CDR3 reads CASSRSQRTDTQYF. In DNA form, the CDR3 reads TGTGCCAGCAGTCGCTCCCAGAGGACAGATACGCAGTATTTT.

Many counts were recorded for this clonotype. The chain recombines TRBV6-5 with TRBJ1-1; 10 bases line up with TRBD1. Trimming at V came to 6 bases and at J to 3 bases, leaving 7 bases not matched to a gene. CDR3 length: 15 residues. Per the germline V gene, CDR1 is MNHEY and CDR2 is SVGAGI. CDR3 protein: CASRTGTGAYTEAFF. For the CDR3, the DNA is TGTGCCAGCAGAACCGGGACAGGGGCTTACACTGAAGCTTTCTTT.

The sample holds many counts of this clonotype. The V gene is TRBV5-1, the J gene TRBJ2-7, with 8 bases aligning to TRBD2. The CDR3 sequence is 15 residues long. The germline V gene encodes CDR1 SGHRS and CDR2 YFSETQ. With 0 bases clipped from V and 3 bases from J, the junction kept 5 bases outside the gene matches. CDR3 sequence (DNA): TGCGCCAGCAGCTTGGGTAGCGGGGTATTCTACGAGCAGTACTTC. This encodes CASSLGSGVFYEQYF. Full variable domain (missing parts from reference TRBV5-1 and TRBJ2-7): KAGVTQTPRYLIKTRGQQVTLSCSPISGHRSVSWYQQTPGQGLQFLFEYFSETQRNKGNFPGRFSGRQFSNSRSEMNVSTLELGDSALYLCASSLGSGVFYEQYFGPGTRLTVT.

As to this clonotype: Possible read error: a much larger clone is one base away. The rearrangement uses TRBV6-2 or TRBV6-3 and TRBJ1-5, with TRBD1 as a possible D gene (6 bases). The CDR3 runs to 15 residues. Germline CDR1 reads MNHEY; CDR2 reads SVGEGT. CDR3 nucleotides: TGTGCCGGCAGTTACTCGATTCGGGGGCAGCAGCCCCAGCATTTT. Amino acids: CAGSYSIRGQQPQHF.

This clonotype turned up a few times. This rearrangement joins TRBV6-2 or TRBV6-3 to TRBJ2-3; D might be TRBD1 (5 bases). CDR3 length: 12 amino acids. Germline V CDR1 and CDR2: MNHEY, SVGEGT. V was cut by 8 bases and J by 3 bases, with 9 bases left in between. As DNA, the CDR3 is TGTGCCAGCGTAGGGGTAACAGATACGCAGTATTTT. This codes for CASVGVTDTQYF.

The sample holds many counts of this clonotype. V and J are TRBV7-9 and TRBJ1-1, with a weak D call TRBD1 (6 bases). The ends were cut back, 10 bases at V and 3 bases at J, with 15 bases in the middle. This CDR3 has 13 residues. From germline, CDR1 is SEHNR and CDR2 FQNEAQ (reference sequence). CDR3 nucleotides: TGTGCCATCTTGTTCCAGGGGTACACTGAAGCTTTCTTT. As protein: CAILFQGYTEAFF.

In this sample, this clonotype turned up many times. This rearrangement joins TRBV6-2 or TRBV6-3 to TRBJ2-7; tentatively, D is TRBD1 or TRBD2 (5 bases each). V shed 6 bases and J shed 1 base, with 16 bases lying between them. This CDR3 contains 15 residues. Germline CDR1 MNHEY, CDR2 SVGEGT. The CDR3 loop reads CASSTDRDRSYEQYF. DNA of the CDR3: TGTGCCAGCAGCACCGATCGGGACCGATCCTACGAGCAGTACTTC.

In this sample, this clonotype turned up many times. This sequence joins TRBV20-1 and TRBJ2-5; TRBD2 agrees at 9 bases. This CDR3 has 16 residues. Germline assignment: CDR1 DFQATT and CDR2 SNEGSKA (reference sequence). The trim removed 5 bases at V and 1 base at J, leaving 11 bases unmatched. The CDR3 DNA sequence: TGCAGTGCTGCAAGCCTGTTAGCGGGGGTCCAAGAGACCCAGTACTTC. Amino acids: CSAASLLAGVQETQYF.

This clonotype came up a few times. A junction end diverges from the germline sequence, so it may reflect a read error. The genes are TRBV7-9 and TRBJ2-7; D may be TRBD2 (5 bases). Germline-derived CDR1 and CDR2 are SEHNR and FQNEAQ (reference sequence). The CDR3 is made up of 16 amino acids. Here the CDR3 DNA reads TGTGCCGGCAGCCGTATTTCCGGCGGAGGATCCTACGAGCAGTACTTC. Amino acids: CAGSRISGGGSYEQYF.

The chain uses TRBV14 and TRBJ2-1, with D possibly being TRBD2 (5 bases). V was pared by 4 bases and J by 7 bases, with 14 bases between. Germline lookup yields CDR1 SGHDN and CDR2 FVKESK. The CDR3 totals 14 residues. This CDR3 is CASSREGPRNEQFF. CDR3 coding DNA: TGTGCCAGCAGCCGCGAGGGCCCTCGGAATGAGCAGTTCTTC.

The table lists this clonotype with many counts. V gene TRBV20-1 combines with J gene TRBJ2-3; D is perhaps TRBD2 (6 bases). Germline V gene data show CDR1 as DFQATT and CDR2 as SNEGSKA (reference sequence). The CDR3 is made up of 14 amino acids. Trimming removed 1 base at V and 5 bases at J, with 13 bases between. The CDR3 region has the DNA TGCAGTGCTAGAGGGGGACTCCGGGGAGATACGCAGTATTTT. Its protein product is CSARGGLRGDTQYF.

Comment on this clonotype: At one end, the junction sequence differs from germline, possibly due to a read error. The chain uses TRBV4-1 and TRBJ2-3; 11 nucleotides agree with TRBD2. The CDR3 is 15 residues long. Germline-derived CDR1 and CDR2 are MGHRA and YSYEKL. CDR3 region: CASGQTSGVTDTQYF. In nucleotides, the CDR3 is TGCGCCAGCGGCCAGACTAGCGGGGTCACAGATACGCAGTATTTT.